The T cell receptor beta chain under discussion was sequenced for a study of cytomegalovirus exposure and HLA in healthy donors. Overall study results and limits: Likely technical artifact: a cluster of highly shared sequence variants. Cytomegalovirus association was assigned to approximately 160 TCR beta chains.

CDR3 length equals 15 residues. Unmatched junction bases numbered 8, after V lost 0 bases and J lost 5 bases. Germline lookup yields CDR1 SGHNT and CDR2 YYREEE (reference sequence). With regard to this clone: Its specificity is not known.

Researchers ran the PCR with 60 Vbeta and 13 Jbeta primers. Clones were read by immunoSEQ multiplex PCR, and TCRdb kept only the in-frame ones, dropping some. The sample includes 150,000 to 200,000 clones, 60% to 80% seen only once; the top ten take approximately 6%. The receptor was isolated from a man aged 35 to 55 in good health and CMV-seropositive. The chain recombines TRBV5-4 with TRBJ2-7; 7 bases fit TRBD1. Sequencing was carried out using PBMCs. The CDR3 nucleotides are TGTGCCAGCAGCTTGGCGGGACAGTCACATAACGAGCAGTACTTC. This translates into CASSLAGQSHNEQYF.